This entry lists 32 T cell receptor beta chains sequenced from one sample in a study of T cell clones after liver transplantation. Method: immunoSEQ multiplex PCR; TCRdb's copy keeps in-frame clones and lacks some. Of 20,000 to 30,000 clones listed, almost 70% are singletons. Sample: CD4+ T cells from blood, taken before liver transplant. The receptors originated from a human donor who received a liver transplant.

CDR3 protein: CAWRAGGSYNEQFF. As DNA, the CDR3 is TGTGCCTGGAGGGCAGGGGGCTCCTACAATGAGCAGTTCTTC. The chain has TRBV30 and TRBJ2-1; 7 bases map to TRBD1. Unmatched junction bases numbered 2, after V lost 3 bases and J lost 0 bases. The CDR3 has 14 residues. Germline values: CDR1 GTSNPN, CDR2 SVGIG (reference sequence). Using reference TRBV30 and TRBJ2-1 for the parts outside the CDR3, the full variable domain is SQTIHQWPATLVQPVGSPLSLECTVEGTSNPNLYWYRQAAGRGLQLLFYSVGIGQISSEVPQNLSASRPQDRQFILSSKKLLLSDSGFYLCAWRAGGSYNEQFFGPGTRLTVL.

CDR3 nucleotide sequence: TGTGCCAGCAGCGGAGTGCGCCAAGAGACCCAGTACTTC. Residues: CASSGVRQETQYF. This rearrangement joins TRBV9 to TRBJ2-5; D remains ambiguous. Germline V gene lookup returns CDR1 SGDLS and CDR2 YYNGEE. Between the trimmed V and J ends, which lost 3 bases and 1 base, there was a span of 7 bases. CDR3 length: 13 residues.

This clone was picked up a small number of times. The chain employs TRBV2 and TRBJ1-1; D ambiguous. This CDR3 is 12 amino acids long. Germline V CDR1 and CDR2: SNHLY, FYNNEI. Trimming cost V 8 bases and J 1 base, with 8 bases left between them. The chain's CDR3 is CASWQQNTEAFF. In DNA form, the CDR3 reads TGTGCCAGCTGGCAGCAGAACACTGAAGCTTTCTTT.

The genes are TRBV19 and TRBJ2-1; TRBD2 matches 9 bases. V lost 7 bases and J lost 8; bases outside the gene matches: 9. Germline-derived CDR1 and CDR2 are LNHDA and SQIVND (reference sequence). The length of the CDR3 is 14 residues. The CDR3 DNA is TGTGCCAGTAAAATGACTAGCGGTACCTATGAGCAGTTCTTC. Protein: CASKMTSGTYEQFF.

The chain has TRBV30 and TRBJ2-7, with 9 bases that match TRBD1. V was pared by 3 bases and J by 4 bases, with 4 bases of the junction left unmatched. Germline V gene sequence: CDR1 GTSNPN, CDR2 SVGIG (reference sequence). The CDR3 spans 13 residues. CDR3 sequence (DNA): TGTGCCTGGAGAAAACAGGGGGCTTACGAGCAGTACTTC. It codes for CAWRKQGAYEQYF.

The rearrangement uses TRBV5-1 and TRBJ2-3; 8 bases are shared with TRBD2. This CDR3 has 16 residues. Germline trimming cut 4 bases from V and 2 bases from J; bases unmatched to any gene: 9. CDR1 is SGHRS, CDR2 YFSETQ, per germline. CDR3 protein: CASSDPSGRDTDTQYF. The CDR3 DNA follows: TGCGCCAGCAGCGACCCTAGCGGGCGGGACACAGATACGCAGTATTTT.

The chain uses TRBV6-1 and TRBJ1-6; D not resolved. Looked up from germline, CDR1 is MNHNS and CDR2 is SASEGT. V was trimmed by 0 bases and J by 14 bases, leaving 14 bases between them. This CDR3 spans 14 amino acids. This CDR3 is CASSEALIGFTLHF. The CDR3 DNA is TGTGCCAGCAGTGAAGCCCTAATCGGCTTCACCCTCCACTTT.

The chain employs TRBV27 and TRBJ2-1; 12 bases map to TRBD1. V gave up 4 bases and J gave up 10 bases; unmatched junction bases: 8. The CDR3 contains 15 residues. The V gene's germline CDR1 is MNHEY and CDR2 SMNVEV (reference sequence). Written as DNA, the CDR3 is TGTGCCAGCAGTTCCGGGGGACAGGGGGCCGGGGAGCAGTTCTTC. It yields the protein CASSSGGQGAGEQFF.

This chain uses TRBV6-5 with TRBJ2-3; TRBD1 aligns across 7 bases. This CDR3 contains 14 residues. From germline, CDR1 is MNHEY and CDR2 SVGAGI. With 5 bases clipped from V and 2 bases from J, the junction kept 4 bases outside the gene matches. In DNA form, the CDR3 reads TGTGCCAGCAGTAACGACAGGGCCACAGATACGCAGTATTTT. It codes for CASSNDRATDTQYF.

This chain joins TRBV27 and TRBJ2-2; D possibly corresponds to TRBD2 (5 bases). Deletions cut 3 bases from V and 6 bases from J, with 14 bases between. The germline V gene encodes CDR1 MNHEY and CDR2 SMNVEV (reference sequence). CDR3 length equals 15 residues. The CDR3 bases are TGTGCCAGCAGTTTTTATCGGGGTTGGGCCGGGGAGCTGTTTTTT. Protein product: CASSFYRGWAGELFF.

The CDR3 nucleotides are TGTGCCAGCACTCTTTTTGGAGGGGGCGAAGCTTTCTTT. It yields the protein CASTLFGGGEAFF. V usage is TRBV5-4 and J usage is TRBJ1-1; 7 bases match TRBD1. Germline V gene data show CDR1 as SGHNT and CDR2 as YYREEE (reference sequence). The CDR3 consists of 13 residues. The V segment lost 6 bases and the J segment 8 bases; nucleotides outside the gene matches: 10.

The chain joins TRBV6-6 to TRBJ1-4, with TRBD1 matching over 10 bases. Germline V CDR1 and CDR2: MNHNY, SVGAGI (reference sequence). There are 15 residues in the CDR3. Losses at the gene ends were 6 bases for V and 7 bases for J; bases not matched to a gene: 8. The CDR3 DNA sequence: TGTGCCAGCAGCCCTGGACAGGGGGTCGGTGAAAAACTGTTTTTT. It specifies CASSPGQGVGEKLFF.

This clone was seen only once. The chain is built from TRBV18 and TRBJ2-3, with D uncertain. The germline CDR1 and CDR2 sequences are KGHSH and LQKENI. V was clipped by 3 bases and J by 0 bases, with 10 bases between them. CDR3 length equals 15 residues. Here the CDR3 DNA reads TGTGCCAGCTCACCTGACCAGGTCAGCACAGATACGCAGTATTTT. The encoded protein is CASSPDQVSTDTQYF.

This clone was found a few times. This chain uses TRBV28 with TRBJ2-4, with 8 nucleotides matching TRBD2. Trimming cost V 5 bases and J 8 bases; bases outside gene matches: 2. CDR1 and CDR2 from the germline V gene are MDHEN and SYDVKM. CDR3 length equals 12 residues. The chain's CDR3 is CASSPGRDIQYF. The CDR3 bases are TGTGCCAGCAGTCCCGGGAGGGACATTCAGTACTTC.

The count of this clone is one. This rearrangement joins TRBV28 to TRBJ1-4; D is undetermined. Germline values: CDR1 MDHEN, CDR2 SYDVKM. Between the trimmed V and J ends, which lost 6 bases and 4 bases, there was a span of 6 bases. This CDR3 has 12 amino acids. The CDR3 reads CASRSGNEKLFF. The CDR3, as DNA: TGTGCCAGCAGATCGGGTAATGAAAAACTGTTTTTT.

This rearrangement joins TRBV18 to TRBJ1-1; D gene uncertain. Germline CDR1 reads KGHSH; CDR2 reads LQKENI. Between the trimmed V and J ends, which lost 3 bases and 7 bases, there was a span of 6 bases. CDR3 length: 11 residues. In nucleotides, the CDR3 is TGTGCCAGCTCACCCGGTATTGAAGCTTTCTTT. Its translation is CASSPGIEAFF.

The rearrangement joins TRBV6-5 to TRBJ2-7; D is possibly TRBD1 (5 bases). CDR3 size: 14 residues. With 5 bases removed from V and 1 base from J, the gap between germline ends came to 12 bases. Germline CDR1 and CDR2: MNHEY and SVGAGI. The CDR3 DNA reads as TGTGCCAGCAGTGAGCTGTCAGGGTCCTACGAGCAGTACTTC. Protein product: CASSELSGSYEQYF.

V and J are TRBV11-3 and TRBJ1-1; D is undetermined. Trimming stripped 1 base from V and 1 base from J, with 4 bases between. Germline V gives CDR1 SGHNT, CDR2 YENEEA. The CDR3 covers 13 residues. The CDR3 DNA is TGTGCCAGCAGCTTAGGGGGGAACACTGAAGCTTTCTTT. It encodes CASSLGGNTEAFF.

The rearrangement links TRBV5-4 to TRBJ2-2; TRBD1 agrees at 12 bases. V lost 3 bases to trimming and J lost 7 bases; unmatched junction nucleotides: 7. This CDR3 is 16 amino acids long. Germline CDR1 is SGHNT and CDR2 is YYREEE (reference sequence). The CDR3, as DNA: TGTGCCAGCAGCTCCTCGGGACAGGGGGCGATCGGGGAGCTGTTTTTT. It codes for CASSSSGQGAIGELFF. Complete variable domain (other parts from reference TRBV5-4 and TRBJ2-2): ETGVTQSPTHLIKTRGQQVTLRCSSQSGHNTVSWYQQALGQGPQFIFQYYREEENGRGNFPPRFSGLQFPNYSSELNVNALELDDSALYLCASSSSGQGAIGELFFGEGSRLTVL.

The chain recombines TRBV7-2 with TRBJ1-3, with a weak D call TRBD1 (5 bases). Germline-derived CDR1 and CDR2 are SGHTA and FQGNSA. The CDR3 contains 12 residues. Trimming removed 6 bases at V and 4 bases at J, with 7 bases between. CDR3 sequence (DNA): TGTGCCAGCAGGACAGCGGGAAACACCATATATTTT. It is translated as CASRTAGNTIYF.

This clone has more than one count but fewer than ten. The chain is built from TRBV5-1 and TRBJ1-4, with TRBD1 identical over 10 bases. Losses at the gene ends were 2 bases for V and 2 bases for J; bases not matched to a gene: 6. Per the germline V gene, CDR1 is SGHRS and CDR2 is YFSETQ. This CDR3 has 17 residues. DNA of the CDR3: TGCGCCAGCAGCTTTGGACAGGGGGTCGGGACTAATGAAAAACTGTTTTTT. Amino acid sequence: CASSFGQGVGTNEKLFF.

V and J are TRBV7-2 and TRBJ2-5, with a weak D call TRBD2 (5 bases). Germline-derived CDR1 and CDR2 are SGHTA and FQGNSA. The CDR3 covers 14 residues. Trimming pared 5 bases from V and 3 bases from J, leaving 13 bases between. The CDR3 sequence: CASSLGLMKETQYF. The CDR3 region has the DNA TGTGCCAGCAGCCTCGGACTGATGAAAGAGACCCAGTACTTC.

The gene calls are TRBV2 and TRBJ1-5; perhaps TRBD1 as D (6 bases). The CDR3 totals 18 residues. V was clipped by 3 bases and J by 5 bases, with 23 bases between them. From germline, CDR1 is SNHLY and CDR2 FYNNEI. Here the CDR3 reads CASSDLTFGQGSDQPQHF. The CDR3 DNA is TGTGCCAGCAGTGACTTAACTTTTGGGCAGGGGTCTGATCAGCCCCAGCATTTT.

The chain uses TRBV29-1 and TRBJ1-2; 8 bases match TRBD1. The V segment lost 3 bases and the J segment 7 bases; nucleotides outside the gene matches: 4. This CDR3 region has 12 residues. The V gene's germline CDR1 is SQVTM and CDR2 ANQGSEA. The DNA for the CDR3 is TGCAGCGTTGAGTCAGGGGGCCTTGGCTACACCTTC. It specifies CSVESGGLGYTF.

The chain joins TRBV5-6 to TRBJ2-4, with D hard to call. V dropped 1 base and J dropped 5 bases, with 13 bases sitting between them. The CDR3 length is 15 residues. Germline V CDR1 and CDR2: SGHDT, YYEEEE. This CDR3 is CASSLRMVSQNIQYF. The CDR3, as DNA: TGTGCCAGCAGCTTGCGAATGGTCAGCCAAAACATTCAGTACTTC.

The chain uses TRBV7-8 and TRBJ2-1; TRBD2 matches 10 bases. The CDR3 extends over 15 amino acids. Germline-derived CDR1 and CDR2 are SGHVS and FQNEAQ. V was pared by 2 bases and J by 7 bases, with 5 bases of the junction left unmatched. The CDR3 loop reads CASSLPGLATNEQFF. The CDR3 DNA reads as TGTGCCAGCAGCTTACCGGGACTAGCGACGAATGAGCAGTTCTTC.

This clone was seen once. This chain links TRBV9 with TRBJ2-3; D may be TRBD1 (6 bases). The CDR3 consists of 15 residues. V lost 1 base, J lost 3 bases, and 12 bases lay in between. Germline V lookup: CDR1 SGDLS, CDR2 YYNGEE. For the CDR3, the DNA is TGTGCCAGCAGCGTATCAGGGGCGCGTACAGATACGCAGTATTTT. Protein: CASSVSGARTDTQYF.

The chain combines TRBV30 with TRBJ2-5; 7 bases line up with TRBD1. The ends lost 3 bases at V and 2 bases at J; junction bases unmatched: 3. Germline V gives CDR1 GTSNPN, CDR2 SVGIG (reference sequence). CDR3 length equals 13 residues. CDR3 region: CAWRGRGQETQYF. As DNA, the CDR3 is TGTGCCTGGAGAGGCAGGGGGCAAGAGACCCAGTACTTC.

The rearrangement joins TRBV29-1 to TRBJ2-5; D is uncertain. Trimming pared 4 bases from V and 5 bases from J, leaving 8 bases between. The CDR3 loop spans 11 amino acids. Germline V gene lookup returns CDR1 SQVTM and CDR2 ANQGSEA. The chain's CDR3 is CSVVVGETQYF. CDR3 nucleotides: TGCAGCGTTGTTGTAGGGGAGACCCAGTACTTC. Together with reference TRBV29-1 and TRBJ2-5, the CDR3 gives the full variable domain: SAVISQKPSRDICQRGTSLTIQCQVDSQVTMMFWYRQQPGQSLTLIATANQGSEATYESGFVIDKFPISRPNLTFSTLTVSNMSPEDSSIYLCSVVVGETQYFGPGTRLLVL.

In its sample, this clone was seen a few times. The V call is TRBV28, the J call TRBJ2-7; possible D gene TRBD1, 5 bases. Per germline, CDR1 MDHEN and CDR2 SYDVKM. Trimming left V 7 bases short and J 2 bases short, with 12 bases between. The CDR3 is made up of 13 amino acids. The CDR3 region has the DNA TGTGCCAGCAACAGAGGCAGGGCCTACGAGCAGTACTTC. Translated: CASNRGRAYEQYF.

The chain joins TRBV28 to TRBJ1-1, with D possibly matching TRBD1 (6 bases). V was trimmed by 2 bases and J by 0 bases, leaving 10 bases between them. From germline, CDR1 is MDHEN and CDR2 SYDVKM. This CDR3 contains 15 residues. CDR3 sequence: CASSLPGTMNTEAFF. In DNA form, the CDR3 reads TGTGCCAGCAGTTTACCCGGGACAATGAACACTGAAGCTTTCTTT.

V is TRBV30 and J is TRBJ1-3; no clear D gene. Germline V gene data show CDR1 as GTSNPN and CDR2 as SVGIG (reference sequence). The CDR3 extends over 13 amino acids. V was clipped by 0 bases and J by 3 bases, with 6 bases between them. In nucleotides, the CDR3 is TGTGCCTGGAGTGTCCCCTTTGGAAACACCATATATTTT. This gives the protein CAWSVPFGNTIYF.